The rows below give T cell receptor beta chains drawn from one sample of a study of cytomegalovirus exposure and HLA in healthy donors. This table comes from immunoSEQ multiplex PCR, and its TCRdb copy is limited to in-frame clones, with some not included. The sample carries about 130,000 clones, roughly 71% recorded once. The sequenced sample was PBMCs. The receptors stem from a woman aged 50 to 60 in good health and CMV-seropositive. CDR3s leave out the opening cysteine and the closing phenylalanine or tryptophan. Each record gives: J gene, V gene, D gene, CDR3 protein. The D gene is left open where the match is weak.

j_gene: TRBJ2-5; v_gene: TRBV6-4; d_gene: TRBD1; CDR3aa: ASSDGTEETQY
j_gene: TRBJ2-5; v_gene: TRBV19; d_gene: .; CDR3aa: ASSIRAGKQETQY
j_gene: TRBJ1-4; v_gene: TRBV4-1; d_gene: .; CDR3aa: ASSQQADEKLF
j_gene: .; v_gene: TRBV7-2; d_gene: TRBD2; CDR3aa: ASKGTSGGSYEQY
j_gene: TRBJ2-5; v_gene: TRBV6-1; d_gene: .; CDR3aa: ASLEQGQGTQY
j_gene: TRBJ1-4; v_gene: TRBV7-6; d_gene: TRBD1; CDR3aa: ASSWTGAPNEKLF
j_gene: TRBJ1-6; v_gene: TRBV19; d_gene: TRBD1; CDR3aa: STTGQFNSPLH
j_gene: TRBJ2-3; v_gene: TRBV4-3; d_gene: .; CDR3aa: ASSQDYRGGDSTDTQY
j_gene: TRBJ2-7; v_gene: TRBV4-1; d_gene: TRBD1; CDR3aa: ASSHSGTGSYEQY
j_gene: TRBJ2-5; v_gene: TRBV30; d_gene: TRBD1; CDR3aa: AWSEGQGDGETQY
j_gene: TRBJ1-2; v_gene: TRBV30; d_gene: .; CDR3aa: AWSETWAGYT
j_gene: TRBJ1-4; v_gene: TRBV7-9; d_gene: .; CDR3aa: ASSLSNEKLF
j_gene: TRBJ2-1; v_gene: TRBV29-1; d_gene: .; CDR3aa: SVEDPRYPYNEQF
j_gene: TRBJ2-3; v_gene: TRBV6-5; d_gene: .; CDR3aa: ASSYAAGAGTDTQY
j_gene: TRBJ1-2; v_gene: TRBV6-1; d_gene: TRBD1; CDR3aa: ASRPGQDYGYT
j_gene: TRBJ2-2; v_gene: TRBV2; d_gene: TRBD2; CDR3aa: TSREGFANTGELF
j_gene: TRBJ1-6; v_gene: TRBV19; d_gene: .; CDR3aa: ASSNLQGKVTSPLH
j_gene: TRBJ2-7; v_gene: TRBV30; d_gene: TRBD1; CDR3aa: AWSVFQGAAGEQY
j_gene: TRBJ1-2; v_gene: TRBV19; d_gene: .; CDR3aa: ATAERLGGYT
j_gene: TRBJ1-2; v_gene: TRBV5-1; d_gene: .; CDR3aa: ASSLDRDYGYT
j_gene: TRBJ1-3; v_gene: TRBV15; d_gene: TRBD1; CDR3aa: ATSRDPQGATIY
j_gene: TRBJ2-1; v_gene: TRBV11-3; d_gene: .; CDR3aa: ASSARGNEQF
j_gene: TRBJ1-2; v_gene: TRBV27; d_gene: .; CDR3aa: ASRIGADYGYT
j_gene: TRBJ2-5; v_gene: TRBV2; d_gene: TRBD2; CDR3aa: AIISGGAKTQY
j_gene: TRBJ1-5; v_gene: TRBV19; d_gene: TRBD1; CDR3aa: ASSIPDRGPVQPQH
j_gene: TRBJ1-2; v_gene: TRBV5-1; d_gene: .; CDR3aa: ASSLRGTRNDGYT
j_gene: TRBJ1-1; v_gene: TRBV29-1; d_gene: TRBD1; CDR3aa: SVNSGTGGWNTEAF
j_gene: TRBJ2-5; v_gene: TRBV6-6; d_gene: TRBD1; CDR3aa: ASSTGTGGQETQY
j_gene: TRBJ1-2; v_gene: TRBV6-5; d_gene: TRBD1; CDR3aa: ASRSGGDGYGYT
j_gene: TRBJ2-7; v_gene: TRBV5-6; d_gene: TRBD1; CDR3aa: ASSPGQGREQY
j_gene: TRBJ1-2; v_gene: TRBV6-5; d_gene: TRBD1; CDR3aa: ASSYTGARYGYT
j_gene: TRBJ2-3; v_gene: TRBV9; d_gene: TRBD1; CDR3aa: ASSVQTGFKADTQY
j_gene: TRBJ1-6; v_gene: TRBV19; d_gene: .; CDR3aa: ASAEGSANSPLH
j_gene: TRBJ2-5; v_gene: TRBV6-1; d_gene: TRBD2; CDR3aa: ASRVGLAVRETQY
j_gene: TRBJ1-2; v_gene: TRBV11-2; d_gene: TRBD1; CDR3aa: ASSFPGGQAGYT
j_gene: TRBJ1-2; v_gene: TRBV29-1; d_gene: .; CDR3aa: SVQDTNGYT
j_gene: TRBJ1-1; v_gene: TRBV5-1; d_gene: TRBD1; CDR3aa: ASSLGPQGAEAF
j_gene: TRBJ1-2; v_gene: TRBV6-4; d_gene: TRBD1; CDR3aa: ASSPMTGGGYT
j_gene: .; v_gene: TRBV29-1; d_gene: .; CDR3aa: SVYHEQY
j_gene: TRBJ2-7; v_gene: TRBV21-1; d_gene: .; CDR3aa: ASGRQGPSYEQY
j_gene: TRBJ2-7; v_gene: TRBV11-2; d_gene: .; CDR3aa: ASSLQREQY
j_gene: TRBJ2-1; v_gene: TRBV5-1; d_gene: .; CDR3aa: ASSLATVQF
j_gene: TRBJ2-7; v_gene: TRBV19; d_gene: .; CDR3aa: ASMDAGYSYEQY
j_gene: TRBJ2-5; v_gene: TRBV13; d_gene: .; CDR3aa: ASSLGRGDQETQY
j_gene: TRBJ2-7; v_gene: TRBV19; d_gene: .; CDR3aa: ARWVRAGGKHEQY
j_gene: TRBJ2-7; v_gene: TRBV15; d_gene: .; CDR3aa: ATSRGQGGEQY
j_gene: TRBJ1-2; v_gene: TRBV7-9; d_gene: .; CDR3aa: ASSATGFYGYT
j_gene: TRBJ2-3; v_gene: TRBV5-1; d_gene: TRBD2; CDR3aa: ASSPGGDPRDTQY